The present TCR beta chain was sequenced within a study of cytomegalovirus exposure and HLA in healthy donors. General study points: Association of a missense DCLRE1C variant with TCR beta V- and J-gene trimming was reported in a later analysis.

The V gene lost 6 bases and the J gene lost 6 bases, with 11 bases spanning the gap. The length of the CDR3 is 11 residues. CDR1 is DFQATT and CDR2 is SNEGSKA in the germline V gene (reference sequence). Both 60 Vbeta primers and 13 Jbeta primers went into the PCR. This table comes from immunoSEQ multiplex PCR, and its TCRdb copy is limited to in-frame clones, with some not included. The sample yields some 48,000 clones, around 80% seen once. Note on this clone: The antigen is unknown.

The TCR comes from a man aged 25 to 40 in good health and CMV-seropositive. V gene TRBV20-1 combines with J gene TRBJ1-1; no reliable D call. Sequenced material: PBMCs. CDR3 protein: CSAQKEPEAFF. CDR3 coding DNA: TGCAGTGCCCAAAAGGAGCCTGAAGCTTTCTTT.